The T cell receptor beta chain described here comes from a study of cytomegalovirus exposure and HLA in healthy donors. Assay used: immunoSEQ multiplex PCR; TCRdb lists only in-frame clones, some missing. The sample holds about 160,000 clones, less than 90% seen once. As concerns this clone: Its specificity is not known.

V lost 2 bases and J 0 bases, leaving 4 bases between the germline ends. The CDR3 totals 13 residues. Germline V gene data show CDR1 as MNHEY and CDR2 as SVGAGI. Study-wide findings and caveats: Published work reported that the classifier diagnosed cytomegalovirus status with high specificity and sensitivity. The authors confirmed in vitro that a few CMV-associated chains were specific for CMV antigens. There were some public TCRs occurring in many donors, but most TCR sequences were rare. The authors listed some 150 TCR beta chains as cytomegalovirus-associated.

The sample consisted of PBMCs. The clonotype was recovered from a woman aged 25 to 45 in good health and CMV-seronegative. The chain couples TRBV6-5 to TRBJ1-1; D call uncertain. This CDR3 is CASSYRLNTEAFF. For the CDR3, the DNA is TGTGCCAGCAGTTACCGATTGAACACTGAAGCTTTCTTT.